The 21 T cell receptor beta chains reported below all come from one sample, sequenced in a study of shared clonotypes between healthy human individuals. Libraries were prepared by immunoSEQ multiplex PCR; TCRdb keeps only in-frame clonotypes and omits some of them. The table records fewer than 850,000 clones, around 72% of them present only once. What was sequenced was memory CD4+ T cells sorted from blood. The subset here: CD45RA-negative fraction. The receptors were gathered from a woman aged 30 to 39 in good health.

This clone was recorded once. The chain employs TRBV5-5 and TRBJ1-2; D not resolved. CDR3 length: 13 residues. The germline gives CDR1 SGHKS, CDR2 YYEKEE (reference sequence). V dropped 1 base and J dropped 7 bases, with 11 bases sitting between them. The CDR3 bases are TGTGCCAGCAGCTTGTCGCAAGGCGGTGGCTACACCTTC. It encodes CASSLSQGGGYTF.

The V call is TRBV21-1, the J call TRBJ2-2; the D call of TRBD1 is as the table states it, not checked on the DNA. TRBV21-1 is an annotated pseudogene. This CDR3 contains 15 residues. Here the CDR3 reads CASSEDRGNTGELFF. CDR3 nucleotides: TGTGCCAGCAGCGAAGACAGGGGCAACACCGGGGAGCTGTTTTTT.

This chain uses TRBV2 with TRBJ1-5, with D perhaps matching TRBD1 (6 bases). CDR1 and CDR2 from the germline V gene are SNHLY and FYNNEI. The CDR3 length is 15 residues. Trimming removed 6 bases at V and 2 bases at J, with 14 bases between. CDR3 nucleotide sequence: TGTGCCAGCAGCCAGAGAAACAGGGGCAATCAGCCCCAGCATTTT. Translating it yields CASSQRNRGNQPQHF.

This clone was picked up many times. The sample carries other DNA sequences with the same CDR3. The CDR3 region has the DNA TGTGCCAGCAGCTTGGATCCGGGACCGAATGAAAAACTGTTTTTT. It is translated as CASSLDPGPNEKLFF. J is TRBJ1-4 and V is TRBV5-5; possible D gene TRBD1, 5 bases. The V end lost 0 bases, the J end lost 5 bases, and 11 bases lay between the germline ends. This CDR3 has 15 amino acids. CDR1 is SGHKS and CDR2 is YYEKEE in the germline V gene (reference sequence). Full variable domain (rest looked up from reference TRBV5-5 and TRBJ1-4): DAGVTQSPTHLIKTRGQQVTLRCSPISGHKSVSWYQQVLGQGPQFIFQYYEKEERGRGNFPDRFSARQFPNYSSELNVNALLLGDSALYLCASSLDPGPNEKLFFGSGTQLSVL.

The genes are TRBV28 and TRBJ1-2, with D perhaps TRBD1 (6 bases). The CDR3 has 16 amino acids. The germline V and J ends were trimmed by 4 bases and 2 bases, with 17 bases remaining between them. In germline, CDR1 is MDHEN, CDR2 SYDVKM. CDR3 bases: TGTGCCAGCAGTTCACAGGGCAGTTCAGGGAACTATGGCTACACCTTC. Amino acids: CASSSQGSSGNYGYTF.

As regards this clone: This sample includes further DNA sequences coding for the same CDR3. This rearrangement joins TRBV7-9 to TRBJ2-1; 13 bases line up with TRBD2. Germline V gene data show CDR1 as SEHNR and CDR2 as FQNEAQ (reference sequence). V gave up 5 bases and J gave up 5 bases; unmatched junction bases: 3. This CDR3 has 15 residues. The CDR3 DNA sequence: TGTGCCAGCAGCGCCGGGACTAGCGGGAACAATGAGCAGTTCTTC. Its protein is CASSAGTSGNNEQFF.

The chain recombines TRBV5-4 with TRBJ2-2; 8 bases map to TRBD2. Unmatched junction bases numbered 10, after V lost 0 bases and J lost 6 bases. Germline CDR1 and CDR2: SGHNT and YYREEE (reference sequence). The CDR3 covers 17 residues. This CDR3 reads CASSLGAGREGSGELFF. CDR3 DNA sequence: TGTGCCAGCAGCTTGGGCGCGGGACGGGAGGGGTCCGGGGAGCTGTTTTTT. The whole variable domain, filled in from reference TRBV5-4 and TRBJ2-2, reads ETGVTQSPTHLIKTRGQQVTLRCSSQSGHNTVSWYQQALGQGPQFIFQYYREEENGRGNFPPRFSGLQFPNYSSELNVNALELDDSALYLCASSLGAGREGSGELFFGEGSRLTVL.

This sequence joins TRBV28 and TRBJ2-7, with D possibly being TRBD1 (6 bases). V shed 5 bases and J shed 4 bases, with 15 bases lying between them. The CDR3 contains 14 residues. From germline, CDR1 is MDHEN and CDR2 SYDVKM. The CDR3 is CASSRTAWLYEQYF. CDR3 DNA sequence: TGTGCCAGCAGTCGGACAGCATGGCTTTACGAGCAGTACTTC.

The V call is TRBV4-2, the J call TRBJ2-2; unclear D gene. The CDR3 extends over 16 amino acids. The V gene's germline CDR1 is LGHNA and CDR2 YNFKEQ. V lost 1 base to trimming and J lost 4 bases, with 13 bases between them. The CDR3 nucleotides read TGTGCCAGCAGCCAAGCTGTCCGGGCGACCACCGGGGAGCTGTTTTTT. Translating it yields CASSQAVRATTGELFF.

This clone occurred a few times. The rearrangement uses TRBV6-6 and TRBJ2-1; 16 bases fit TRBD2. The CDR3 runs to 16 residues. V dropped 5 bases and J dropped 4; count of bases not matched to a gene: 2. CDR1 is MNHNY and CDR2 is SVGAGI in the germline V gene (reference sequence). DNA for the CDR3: TGTGCCAGCAGTCCGGGACTAGCGGGAGGGTACAATGAGCAGTTCTTC. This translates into CASSPGLAGGYNEQFF.

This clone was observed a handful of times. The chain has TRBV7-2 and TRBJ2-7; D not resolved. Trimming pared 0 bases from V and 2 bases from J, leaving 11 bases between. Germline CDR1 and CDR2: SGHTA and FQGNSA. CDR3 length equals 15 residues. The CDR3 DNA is TGTGCCAGCAGCTTAGCGCACCGGGTCCCCTACGAGCAGTACTTC. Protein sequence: CASSLAHRVPYEQYF.

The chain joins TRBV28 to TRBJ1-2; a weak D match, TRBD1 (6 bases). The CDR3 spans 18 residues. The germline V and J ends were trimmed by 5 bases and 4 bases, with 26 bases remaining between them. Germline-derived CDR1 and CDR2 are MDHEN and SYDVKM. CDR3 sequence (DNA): TGTGCCAGCAGTCCCCCGACCAAGTTCACAAGGGGGGCCTATGGCTACACCTTC. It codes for CASSPPTKFTRGAYGYTF.

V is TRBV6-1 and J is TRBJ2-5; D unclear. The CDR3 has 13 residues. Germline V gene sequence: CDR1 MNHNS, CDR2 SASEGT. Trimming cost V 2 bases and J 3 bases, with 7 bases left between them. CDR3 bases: TGTGCCAGCAGTGAAAGCCCGGAAGAGACCCAGTACTTC. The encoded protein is CASSESPEETQYF.

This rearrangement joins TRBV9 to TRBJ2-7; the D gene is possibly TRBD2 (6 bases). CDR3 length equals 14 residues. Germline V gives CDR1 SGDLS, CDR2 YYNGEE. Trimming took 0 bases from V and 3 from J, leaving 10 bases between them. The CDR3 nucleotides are TGTGCCAGCAGCGTAGGGAGGGTGGGCTACGAGCAGTACTTC. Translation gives CASSVGRVGYEQYF.

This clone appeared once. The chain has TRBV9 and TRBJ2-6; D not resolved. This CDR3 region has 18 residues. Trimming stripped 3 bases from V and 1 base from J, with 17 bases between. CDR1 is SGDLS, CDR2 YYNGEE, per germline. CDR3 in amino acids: CASSALPGPESGANVLTF. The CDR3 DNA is TGTGCCAGCAGCGCACTTCCTGGGCCGGAGTCTGGGGCCAACGTCCTGACTTTC.

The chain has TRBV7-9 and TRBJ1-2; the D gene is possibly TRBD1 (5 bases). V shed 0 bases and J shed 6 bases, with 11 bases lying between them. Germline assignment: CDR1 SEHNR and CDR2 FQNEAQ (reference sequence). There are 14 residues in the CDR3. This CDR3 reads CASSLALQGHGYTF. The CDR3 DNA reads TGTGCCAGCAGCTTAGCGCTGCAGGGTCATGGCTACACCTTC.

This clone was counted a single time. The CDR3 coding sequence is TGTGCCAGCACTTCCTCGGGGACAGGGGATGGCAGCTACAATGAGCAGTTCTTC. It codes for CASTSSGTGDGSYNEQFF. The rearrangement links TRBV25-1 to TRBJ2-1, with 10 bases lining up with TRBD1. The CDR3 has 18 amino acids. From germline, CDR1 is MGHDK and CDR2 SYGVNS. The junction had 15 bases not matched to a gene; V was cut back by 7 bases and J by 3 bases.

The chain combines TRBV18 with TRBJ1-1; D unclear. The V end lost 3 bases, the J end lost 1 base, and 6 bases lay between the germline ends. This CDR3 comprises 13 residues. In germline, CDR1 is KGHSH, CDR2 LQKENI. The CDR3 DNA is TGTGCCAGCTCACCGGAGCAGAACACTGAAGCTTTCTTT. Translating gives CASSPEQNTEAFF.

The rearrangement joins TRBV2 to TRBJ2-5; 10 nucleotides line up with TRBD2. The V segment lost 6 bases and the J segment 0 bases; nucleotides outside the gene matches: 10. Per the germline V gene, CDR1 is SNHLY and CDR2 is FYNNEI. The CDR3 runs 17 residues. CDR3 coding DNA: TGTGCCAGCAGGGATACTAGCGGGGTCATGTACCAAGAGACCCAGTACTTC. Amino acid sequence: CASRDTSGVMYQETQYF.

The CDR3 reads CASSFQSMNTEAFF. The CDR3 region has the DNA TGTGCCAGCAGTTTTCAAAGCATGAACACTGAAGCTTTCTTT. V gene TRBV28 combines with J gene TRBJ1-1; D uncertain. Trimming pared 3 bases from V and 0 bases from J, leaving 8 bases between. The V gene's germline CDR1 is MDHEN and CDR2 SYDVKM. The CDR3 is 14 residues long.

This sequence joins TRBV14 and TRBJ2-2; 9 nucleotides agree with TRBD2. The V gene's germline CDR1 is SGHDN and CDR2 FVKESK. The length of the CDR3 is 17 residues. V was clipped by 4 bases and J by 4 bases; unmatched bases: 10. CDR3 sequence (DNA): TGTGCCAGCAGCCCGACCGTGGGTAGCGGGAGCACCGGGGAGCTGTTTTTT. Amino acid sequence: CASSPTVGSGSTGELFF.